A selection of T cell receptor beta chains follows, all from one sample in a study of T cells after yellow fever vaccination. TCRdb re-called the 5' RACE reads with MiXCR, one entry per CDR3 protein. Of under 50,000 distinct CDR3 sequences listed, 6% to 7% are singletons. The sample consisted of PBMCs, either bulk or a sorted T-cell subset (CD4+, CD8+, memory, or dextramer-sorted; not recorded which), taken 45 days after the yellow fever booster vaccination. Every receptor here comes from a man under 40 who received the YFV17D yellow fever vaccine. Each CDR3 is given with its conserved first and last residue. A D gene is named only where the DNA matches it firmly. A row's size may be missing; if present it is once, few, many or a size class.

CASSLKGWNTGELFF,TGTGCCAGCAGCTTAAAGGGGTGGAACACCGGGGAGCTGTTTTTT,TRBV7-2,few,.,TRBJ2-2
CASSSSGRVGELFF,TGTGCCAGCAGCTCTAGCGGGAGGGTCGGGGAGCTGTTTTTT,TRBV7-2,many,TRBD2,TRBJ2-2
CASSLTGSPLHF,TGTGCCAGCAGCCTAACCGGTTCACCCCTCCACTTT,TRBV7-2,few,.,TRBJ1-6
CASSLQQGHGAPQYF,TGCGCCAGCAGCTTGCAACAGGGTCATGGGGCACCGCAGTATTTT,TRBV5-1,many,.,TRBJ2-3
CSARGRSYNEQFF,TGCAGTGCTAGAGGGCGGTCATACAATGAGCAGTTCTTC,TRBV20-1,few,.,TRBJ2-1
CAIGGSNTGELFF,TGTGCCATCGGGGGGTCGAACACCGGGGAGCTGTTTTTT,TRBV10-3,.,.,TRBJ2-2
CATSDSSGGWEQYF,TGTGCCACCAGTGACTCCTCGGGAGGTTGGGAGCAGTACTTC,TRBV24-1,many,TRBD2,TRBJ2-7
CSARSRTLRSQPQHF,TGCAGTGCTAGATCGAGGACTTTAAGATCCCAGCCCCAGCATTTT,TRBV20-1,many,.,TRBJ1-5
CASSPRRENTGELFF,TGTGCCAGCAGCCCCAGGCGGGAGAACACCGGGGAGCTGTTTTTT,TRBV11-2,few,.,TRBJ2-2
CASSNRPTDTQYF,TGTGCCAGTAGTAACCGACCGACAGATACGCAGTATTTT,TRBV19,many,.,TRBJ2-3
CASSPGHYSGNTIYF,TGTGCCAGCTCACCAGGACACTACTCTGGAAACACCATATATTTT,TRBV18,many,.,TRBJ1-3
CASSLTSGYYNEQFF,TGTGCCAGCAGCTTAACTAGCGGGTACTACAATGAGCAGTTCTTC,TRBV7-3,.,TRBD2,TRBJ2-1
CASSFGQPNYGYTF,TGTGCCAGCAGTTTCGGGCAGCCAAACTATGGCTACACCTTC,TRBV28,many,.,TRBJ1-2
CASSIDRGRIEQFF,TGTGCCAGCAGCATTGACAGGGGGCGCATTGAGCAGTTCTTC,TRBV6-1,.,TRBD1,TRBJ2-1
CASSANRARYTGELFF,TGTGCCAGCAGCGCCAACAGGGCGCGCTACACCGGGGAGCTGTTTTTT,TRBV7-9,.,.,TRBJ2-2
CASSRASHYGYTF,TGTGCCAGCAGCCGCGCGTCGCACTATGGCTACACCTTC,TRBV7-8,few,.,TRBJ1-2
CASSRGGGAETQYF,TGTGCCAGCAGCCGGGGGGGAGGGGCGGAGACCCAGTACTTC,TRBV7-2,few,TRBD2,TRBJ2-5
CASSSHRGNYEQYF,TGTGCCAGCAGCTCCCACAGGGGCAACTACGAGCAGTACTTC,TRBV7-2,many,TRBD1,TRBJ2-7
CASILRDRSYEQYF,TGTGCCAGCATTCTACGGGACAGAAGCTACGAGCAGTACTTC,TRBV6-2/TRBV6-3,many,TRBD1,TRBJ2-7
CASSSPPNGGSPLHF,TGTGCCAGCAGTTCCCCCCCCAACGGTGGGTCACCCCTCCACTTT,TRBV12-3/TRBV12-4,.,.,TRBJ1-6
CATSRGALNEQFF,TGTGCCACCAGCAGAGGAGCGTTGAATGAGCAGTTCTTC,TRBV15,few,.,TRBJ2-1
CASSLLRDRAPEQYF,TGTGCCAGCAGCTTGCTCCGGGACAGGGCTCCCGAGCAGTACTTC,TRBV7-2,many,TRBD1,TRBJ2-7
CASSLSHEQYF,TGCGCCAGCAGCTTGTCTCACGAGCAGTACTTC,TRBV5-1,many,.,TRBJ2-7
CASSYFDHRTEAKNIQYF,TGTGCCAGCAGTTACTTCGACCACCGGACGGAGGCCAAAAACATTCAGTACTTC,TRBV6-2/TRBV6-3,.,.,TRBJ2-4
CASSPGGPGYEQYF,TGTGCCAGCTCACCCGGCGGGCCCGGCTACGAGCAGTACTTC,TRBV18,many,.,TRBJ2-7
CASSPGTSGKETQYF,TGTGCCAGCTCACCAGGGACTAGCGGGAAAGAGACCCAGTACTTC,TRBV18,.,TRBD2,TRBJ2-5
CASSFRRQETQYF,TGTGCCAGCAGTTTCCGACGCCAAGAGACCCAGTACTTC,TRBV27,many,.,TRBJ2-5
CASSLKGKNTEAFF,TGTGCCAGCAGTTTAAAAGGGAAAAACACTGAAGCTTTCTTT,TRBV27,many,.,TRBJ1-1
CASSEREGTDTQYF,TGTGCCAGCAGCGAGCGGGAGGGCACAGATACGCAGTATTTT,TRBV6-4,.,TRBD2,TRBJ2-3
CASSQQGAGAGELFF,TGTGCCAGCAGCCAACAGGGGGCGGGGGCCGGGGAGCTGTTTTTT,TRBV7-3,many,TRBD1,TRBJ2-2
CSARDHGKGKNIQYF,TGCAGTGCTAGAGATCACGGAAAGGGTAAAAACATTCAGTACTTC,TRBV20-1,.,.,TRBJ2-4
CATSSGSFVRGGWTDTQYF,TGTGCCACCAGCAGCGGAAGTTTTGTCCGGGGAGGGTGGACAGATACGCAGTATTTT,TRBV15,many,TRBD2,TRBJ2-3
CASSLAAEYEQYF,TGCGCCAGCAGCTTGGCCGCGGAGTACGAGCAGTACTTC,TRBV5-1,few,.,TRBJ2-7
CASSSKGLYNEQFF,TGTGCCAGCAGCTCTAAAGGGCTCTACAATGAGCAGTTCTTC,TRBV5-6,few,.,TRBJ2-1
CSVADRVTGELFF,TGCAGCGTTGCTGACAGGGTCACCGGGGAGCTGTTTTTT,TRBV29-1,medium-sized,TRBD1,TRBJ2-2
CATTKTGSDIQYF,TGTGCCACCACTAAGACAGGGTCGGACATTCAGTACTTC,TRBV19,many,TRBD1,TRBJ2-4
CASSLKYAGTSGSDTQYF,TGTGCCAGCAGCCTCAAATACGCCGGGACTAGCGGGAGTGATACGCAGTATTTT,TRBV11-2,many,TRBD2,TRBJ2-3
CASGYTGGTQYF,TGCGCCAGCGGATACACGGGTGGGACCCAGTACTTC,TRBV10-2,many,.,TRBJ2-5
CAISGQGTYNEQFF,TGTGCCATCAGTGGACAGGGAACCTACAATGAGCAGTTCTTC,TRBV10-3,many,TRBD1,TRBJ2-1
CSAYGQNTGELFF,TGCAGCGCCTACGGACAGAACACCGGGGAGCTGTTTTTT,TRBV29-1,.,.,TRBJ2-2
CASSRTGDSNQPQHF,TGTGCCAGCAGCCGGACAGGGGATAGCAATCAGCCCCAGCATTTT,TRBV7-9,many,TRBD1,TRBJ1-5
CASSLVGGRGGTEAFF,TGCGCCAGCAGCTTGGTGGGGGGTCGCGGCGGCACTGAAGCTTTCTTT,TRBV5-1,many,.,TRBJ1-1
CASSSGGAGQPQHF,TGTGCCAGCAGCTCGGGGGGGGCAGGTCAGCCCCAGCATTTT,TRBV7-2,many,.,TRBJ1-5
CAISESWWAEQYF,TGTGCCATCAGTGAGTCGTGGTGGGCCGAGCAGTACTTC,TRBV10-3,.,.,TRBJ2-7
CASGFRTGQLLNTGELFF,TGCGCCAGCGGATTCCGGACAGGCCAGCTCTTAAACACCGGGGAGCTGTTTTTT,TRBV5-1,many,TRBD1,TRBJ2-2
CASSYPDWVAGVKDTQYF,TGTGCCAGCAGTTACCCAGATTGGGTAGCGGGAGTGAAAGATACGCAGTATTTT,TRBV6-2/TRBV6-3,many,TRBD2,TRBJ2-3
CASSSDGGSYEQYF,TGTGCCAGCAGTTCTGACGGTGGGTCCTACGAGCAGTACTTC,TRBV12-3/TRBV12-4,many,.,TRBJ2-7
CSVSGLAGGTDEQYF,TGCAGCGTTTCCGGACTAGCGGGAGGAACGGACGAGCAGTACTTC,TRBV29-1,.,TRBD2,TRBJ2-7
CARTGWYGYTF,TGTGCCAGGACAGGGTGGTATGGCTACACCTTC,TRBV6-5,many,TRBD1,TRBJ1-2
CASSLSRQETQYF,TGTGCCAGCAGTTTAAGTCGCCAAGAGACCCAGTACTTC,TRBV12-3/TRBV12-4,few,.,TRBJ2-5
CASSPNPRGGQYF,TGCGCCAGCAGCCCAAACCCGCGGGGTGGGCAGTATTTT,TRBV4-3,few,.,TRBJ2-3
CASGERIDTGELFF,TGCGCCAGCGGGGAGAGAATCGACACCGGGGAGCTGTTTTTT,TRBV10-2,many,.,TRBJ2-2
CSARRGGSGSYEQYF,TGCAGTGCCAGACGCGGGGGTAGCGGGAGCTACGAGCAGTACTTC,TRBV20-1,many,TRBD2,TRBJ2-7
CSARDGTSGYNEQFF,TGCAGTGCTAGAGATGGAACTAGCGGTTACAATGAGCAGTTCTTC,TRBV20-1,few,TRBD2,TRBJ2-1